This entry describes one T cell receptor beta chain. This clone's antigen is unknown. Base qualities were left out, and no much larger clone turns up one base away. The CDR3 sequence holds 14 residues, the cysteine and phenylalanine included. Of the read, only the CDR3 DNA is kept; its 42 bases are in frame from base 1. The germline ends are 9 bases apart after V is trimmed by 1 base and J by 2 bases. Taken from the germline V gene, the CDR1 and CDR2 loops are SGHDN and FVKESK. This sample stems from a study of control samples from healthy donors and cancer patients (dated by TCRdb to the early 2020s). The library was built by means of the immunoSEQ multiplex PCR assay. The clones in this table, taken by TCRdb from immuneACCESS, are in-frame only. Not every clone is retained; where verified, under half of the shortfall comes from an unresolved V gene, and the cause of the rest is unknown. The sample data list around 84,000 clones, and 91% of these were observed just once. The biggest ten clones account for approximately 14% of the sample.

This receptor was identified in a man aged 30-40 years in good health. The receptor chain draws on TRBV14 and TRBJ2-7; the D gene cannot be resolved reliably. The material sequenced was blood. The CDR3 loop reads CASSQVGRAYEQYF. The nucleotides are TGTGCCAGCAGCCAAGTCGGCCGGGCCTACGAGCAGTACTTC.